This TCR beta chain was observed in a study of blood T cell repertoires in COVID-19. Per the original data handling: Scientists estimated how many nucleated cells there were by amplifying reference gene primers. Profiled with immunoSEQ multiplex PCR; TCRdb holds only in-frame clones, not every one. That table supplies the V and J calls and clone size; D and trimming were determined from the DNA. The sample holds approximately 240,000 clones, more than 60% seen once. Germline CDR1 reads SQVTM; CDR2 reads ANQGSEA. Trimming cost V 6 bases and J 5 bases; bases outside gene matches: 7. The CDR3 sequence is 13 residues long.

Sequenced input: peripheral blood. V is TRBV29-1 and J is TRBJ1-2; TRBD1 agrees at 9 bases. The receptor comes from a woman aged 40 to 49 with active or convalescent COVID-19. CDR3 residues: CSVFSTGGYGYTF. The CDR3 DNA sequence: TGCAGCGTCTTTTCGACAGGGGGGTATGGCTACACCTTC.